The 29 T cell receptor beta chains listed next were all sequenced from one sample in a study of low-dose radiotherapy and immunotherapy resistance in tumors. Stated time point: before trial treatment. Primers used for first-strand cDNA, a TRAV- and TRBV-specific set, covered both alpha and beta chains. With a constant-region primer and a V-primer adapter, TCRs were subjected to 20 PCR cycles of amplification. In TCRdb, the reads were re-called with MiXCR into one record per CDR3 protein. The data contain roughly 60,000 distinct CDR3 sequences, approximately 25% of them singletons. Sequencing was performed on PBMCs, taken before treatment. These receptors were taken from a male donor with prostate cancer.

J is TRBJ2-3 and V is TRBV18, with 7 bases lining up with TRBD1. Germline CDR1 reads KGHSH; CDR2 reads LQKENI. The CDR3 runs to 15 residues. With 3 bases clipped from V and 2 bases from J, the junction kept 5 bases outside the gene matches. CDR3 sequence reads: CASSPSGQSTDTQYF. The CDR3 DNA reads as TGTGCCAGCTCACCCTCGGGACAGTCCACAGATACGCAGTATTTT. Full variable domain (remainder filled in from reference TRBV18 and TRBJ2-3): NAGVMQNPRHLVRRRGQEARLRCSPMKGHSHVYWYRQLPEEGLKFMVYLQKENIIDESGMPKERFSAEFPKEGPSILRIQQVVRGDSAAYFCASSPSGQSTDTQYFGPGTRLTVL.

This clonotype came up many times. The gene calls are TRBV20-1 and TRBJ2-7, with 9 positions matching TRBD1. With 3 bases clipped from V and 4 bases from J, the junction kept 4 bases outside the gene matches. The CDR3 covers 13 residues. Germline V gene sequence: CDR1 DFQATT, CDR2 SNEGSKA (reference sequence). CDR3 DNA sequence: TGCAGTGCTAGGGGGGACAGGGATTACGAGCAGTACTTC. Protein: CSARGDRDYEQYF.

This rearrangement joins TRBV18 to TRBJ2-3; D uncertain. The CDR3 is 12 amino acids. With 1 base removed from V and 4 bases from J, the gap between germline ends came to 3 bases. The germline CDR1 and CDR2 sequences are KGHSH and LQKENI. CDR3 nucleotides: TGTGCCAGCTCACCACGACCAGATACGCAGTATTTT. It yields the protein CASSPRPDTQYF.

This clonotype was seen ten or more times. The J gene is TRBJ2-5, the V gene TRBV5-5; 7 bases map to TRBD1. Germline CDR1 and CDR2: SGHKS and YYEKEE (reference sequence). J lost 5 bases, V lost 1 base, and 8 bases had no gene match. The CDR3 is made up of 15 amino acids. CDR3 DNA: TGTGCCAGCAGCTTGTTACAGGGGAAGGTGGAGACCCAGTACTTC. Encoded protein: CASSLLQGKVETQYF.

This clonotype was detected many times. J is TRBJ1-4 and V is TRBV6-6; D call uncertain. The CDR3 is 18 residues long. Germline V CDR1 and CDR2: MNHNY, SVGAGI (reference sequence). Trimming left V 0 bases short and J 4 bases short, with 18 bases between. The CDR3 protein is CASSYSIGVSGVNEKLFF. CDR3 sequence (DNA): TGTGCCAGCAGTTACTCGATTGGAGTCTCTGGGGTTAATGAAAAACTGTTTTTT.

Here the CDR3 reads CASSYSEGSVSKVQPNYGYTF. In nucleotides, the CDR3 is TGTGCCAGCAGTTACTCGGAAGGCAGCGTCTCAAAGGTACAGCCTAACTATGGCTACACCTTC. This chain connects TRBV6-8 to TRBJ1-2; D gene ambiguous. This CDR3 has 21 residues. The V gene lost 0 bases and the J gene lost 0 bases, with 26 bases spanning the gap. Per the germline V gene, CDR1 is MNHGY and CDR2 is SAAAGT.

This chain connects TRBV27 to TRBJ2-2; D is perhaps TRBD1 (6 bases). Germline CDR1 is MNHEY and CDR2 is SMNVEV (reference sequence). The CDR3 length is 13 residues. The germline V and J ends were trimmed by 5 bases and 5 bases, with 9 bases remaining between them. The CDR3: CASSPGVTGELFF. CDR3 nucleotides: TGTGCCAGCAGTCCAGGGGTAACCGGGGAGCTGTTTTTT.

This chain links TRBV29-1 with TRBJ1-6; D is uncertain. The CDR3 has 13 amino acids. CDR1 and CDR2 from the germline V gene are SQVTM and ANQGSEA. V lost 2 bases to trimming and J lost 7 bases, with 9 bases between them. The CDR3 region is CSVETTANSPLHF. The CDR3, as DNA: TGCAGCGTTGAAACTACAGCCAATTCACCCCTCCACTTT.

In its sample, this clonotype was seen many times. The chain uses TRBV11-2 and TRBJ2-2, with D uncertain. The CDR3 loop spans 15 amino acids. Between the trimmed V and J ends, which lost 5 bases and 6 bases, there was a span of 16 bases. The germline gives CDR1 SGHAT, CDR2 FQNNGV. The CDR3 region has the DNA TGTGCCAGCAGCCCCACCGGCTCCGCGGCCGGGGAGCTGTTTTTT. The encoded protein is CASSPTGSAAGELFF. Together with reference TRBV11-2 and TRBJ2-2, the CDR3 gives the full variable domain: EAGVAQSPRYKIIEKRQSVAFWCNPISGHATLYWYQQILGQGPKLLIQFQNNGVVDDSQLPKDRFSAERLKGVDSTLKIQPAKLEDSAVYLCASSPTGSAAGELFFGEGSRLTVL.

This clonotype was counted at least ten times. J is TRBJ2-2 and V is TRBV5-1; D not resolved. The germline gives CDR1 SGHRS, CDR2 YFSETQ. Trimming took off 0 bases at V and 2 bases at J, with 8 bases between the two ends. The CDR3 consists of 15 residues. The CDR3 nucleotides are TGCGCCAGCAGCTTGGACGGAAAAAACACCGGGGAGCTGTTTTTT. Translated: CASSLDGKNTGELFF. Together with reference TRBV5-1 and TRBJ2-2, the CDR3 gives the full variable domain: KAGVTQTPRYLIKTRGQQVTLSCSPISGHRSVSWYQQTPGQGLQFLFEYFSETQRNKGNFPGRFSGRQFSNSRSEMNVSTLELGDSALYLCASSLDGKNTGELFFGEGSRLTVL.

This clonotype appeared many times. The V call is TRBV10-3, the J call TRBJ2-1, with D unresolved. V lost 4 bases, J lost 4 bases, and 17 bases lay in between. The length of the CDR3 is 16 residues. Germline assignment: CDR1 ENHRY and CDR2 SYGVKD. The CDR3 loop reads CAISVFGQEPYNEQFF. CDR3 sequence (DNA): TGTGCCATCAGTGTCTTCGGGCAGGAGCCATACAATGAGCAGTTCTTC.

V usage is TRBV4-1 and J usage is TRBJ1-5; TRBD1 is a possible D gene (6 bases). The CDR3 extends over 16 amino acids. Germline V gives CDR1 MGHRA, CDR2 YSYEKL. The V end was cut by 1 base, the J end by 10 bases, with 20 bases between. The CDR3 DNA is TGCGCCAGCAGCCAAGCAGGGGCCAGCAATCAGCCCCCCCAGCATTTT. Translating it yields CASSQAGASNQPPQHF.

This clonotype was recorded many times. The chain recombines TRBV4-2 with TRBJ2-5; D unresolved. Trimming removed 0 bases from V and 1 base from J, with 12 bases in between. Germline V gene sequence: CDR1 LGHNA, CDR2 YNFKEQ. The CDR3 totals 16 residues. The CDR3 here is CASSQDPNSGQETQYF. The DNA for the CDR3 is TGTGCCAGCAGCCAAGATCCAAATTCGGGCCAAGAGACCCAGTACTTC.

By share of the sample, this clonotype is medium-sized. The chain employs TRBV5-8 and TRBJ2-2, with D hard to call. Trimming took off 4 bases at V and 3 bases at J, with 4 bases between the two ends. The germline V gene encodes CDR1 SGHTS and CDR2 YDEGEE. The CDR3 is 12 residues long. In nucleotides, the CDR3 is TGTGCCAGCAGCACCCACACCGGGGAGCTGTTTTTT. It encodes CASSTHTGELFF.

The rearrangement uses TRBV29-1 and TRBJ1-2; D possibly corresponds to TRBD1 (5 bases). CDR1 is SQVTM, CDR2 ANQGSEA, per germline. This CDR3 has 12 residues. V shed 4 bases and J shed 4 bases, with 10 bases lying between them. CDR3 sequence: CSVVGEGYGYTF. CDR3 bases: TGCAGCGTTGTAGGGGAGGGCTATGGCTACACCTTC.

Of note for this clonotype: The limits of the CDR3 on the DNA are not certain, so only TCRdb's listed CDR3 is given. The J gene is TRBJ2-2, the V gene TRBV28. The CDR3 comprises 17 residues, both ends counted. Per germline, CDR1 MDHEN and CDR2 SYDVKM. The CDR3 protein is CASSLSGKTNTGELFFF.

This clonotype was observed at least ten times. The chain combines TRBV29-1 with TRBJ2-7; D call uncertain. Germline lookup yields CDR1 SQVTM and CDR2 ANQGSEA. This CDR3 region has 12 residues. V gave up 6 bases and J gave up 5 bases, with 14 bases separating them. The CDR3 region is CSVPLGPHEQYF. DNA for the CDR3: TGCAGCGTCCCCCTCGGACCCCACGAGCAGTACTTC.

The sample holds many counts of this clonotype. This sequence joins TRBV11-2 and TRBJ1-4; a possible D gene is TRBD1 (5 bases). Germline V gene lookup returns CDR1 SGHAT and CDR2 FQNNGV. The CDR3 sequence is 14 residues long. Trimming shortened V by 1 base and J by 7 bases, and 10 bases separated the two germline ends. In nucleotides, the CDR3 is TGTGCCAGCAGCTTAGGGCAGGGAAGTGAAAAACTGTTTTTT. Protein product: CASSLGQGSEKLFF.

DNA of the CDR3: TGTGCCAGCAGCTTAGGAGGTGGGATTTGGGAGCAGTACTTC. This translates into CASSLGGGIWEQYF. This rearrangement joins TRBV7-2 to TRBJ2-7; unclear D gene. The V end lost 1 base, the J end lost 7 bases, and 14 bases lay between the germline ends. This CDR3 comprises 14 residues. The germline CDR1 and CDR2 sequences are SGHTA and FQGNSA. The full variable domain, completed using reference TRBV7-2 and TRBJ2-7, is GAGVSQSPSNKVTEKGKDVELRCDPISGHTALYWYRQSLGQGLEFLIYFQGNSAPDKSGLPSDRFSAERTGGSVSTLTIQRTQQEDSAVYLCASSLGGGIWEQYFGPGTRLTVT.

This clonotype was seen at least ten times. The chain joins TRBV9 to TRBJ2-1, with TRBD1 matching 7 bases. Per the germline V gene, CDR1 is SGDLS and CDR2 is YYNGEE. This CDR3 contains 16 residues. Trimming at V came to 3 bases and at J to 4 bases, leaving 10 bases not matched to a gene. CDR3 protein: CASSGEQGLIYNEQFF. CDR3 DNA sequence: TGTGCCAGCAGCGGAGAACAGGGGCTTATTTACAATGAGCAGTTCTTC.

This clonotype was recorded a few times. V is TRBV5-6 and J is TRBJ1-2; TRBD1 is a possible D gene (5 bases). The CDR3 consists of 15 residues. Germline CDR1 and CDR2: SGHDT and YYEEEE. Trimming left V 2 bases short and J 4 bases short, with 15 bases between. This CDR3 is CASSLDNSRGYGYTF. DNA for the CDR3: TGTGCCAGCAGCTTAGACAACTCAAGGGGCTATGGCTACACCTTC.

The CDR3 sequence: CSVELGGSGNTIYF. The CDR3 nucleotides are TGCAGCGTTGAATTGGGGGGCTCTGGAAACACCATATATTTT. The chain carries TRBV29-1 and TRBJ1-3; perhaps TRBD1 as D (5 bases). Trimming removed 2 bases from V and 0 bases from J, with 8 bases in between. There are 14 residues in the CDR3. CDR1 is SQVTM and CDR2 is ANQGSEA in the germline V gene. Full variable domain (remainder filled in from reference TRBV29-1 and TRBJ1-3): SAVISQKPSRDICQRGTSLTIQCQVDSQVTMMFWYRQQPGQSLTLIATANQGSEATYESGFVIDKFPISRPNLTFSTLTVSNMSPEDSSIYLCSVELGGSGNTIYFGEGSWLTVV.

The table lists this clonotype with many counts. The CDR3 region has the DNA TGTGCCAGCAGCCAATCAACCGGACTAGCGGGAGGGAGCTCCTACAATGAGCAGTTCTTC. As protein: CASSQSTGLAGGSSYNEQFF. The chain recombines TRBV11-2 with TRBJ2-1, with 15 bases aligning to TRBD2. The junction had 11 bases not matched to a gene; V was cut back by 5 bases and J by 0 bases. The CDR3 contains 20 residues. CDR1 is SGHAT and CDR2 is FQNNGV in the germline V gene.

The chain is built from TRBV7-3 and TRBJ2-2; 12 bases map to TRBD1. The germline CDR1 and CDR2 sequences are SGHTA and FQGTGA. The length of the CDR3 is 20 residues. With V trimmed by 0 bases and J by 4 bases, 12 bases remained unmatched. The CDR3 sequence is CASSLTSTGTGGRTTGELFF. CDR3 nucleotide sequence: TGTGCCAGCAGCTTAACGTCAACCGGGACAGGGGGCAGGACCACCGGGGAGCTGTTTTTT.

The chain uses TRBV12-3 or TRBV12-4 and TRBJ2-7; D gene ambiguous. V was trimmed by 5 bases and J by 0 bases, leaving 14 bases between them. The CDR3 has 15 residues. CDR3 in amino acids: CASSPRADSSYEQYF. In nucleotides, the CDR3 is TGTGCCAGCAGTCCACGGGCAGATAGCTCCTACGAGCAGTACTTC.

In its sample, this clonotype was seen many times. CDR3 coding DNA: TGTGCCAGCAGCCAAGATTCGTCTTTCGAGCAGTACTTC. Protein: CASSQDSSFEQYF. This chain joins TRBV14 and TRBJ2-7; D remains unclear. CDR3 length: 13 residues. V lost 0 bases and J lost 6, with 9 bases in between. Germline-derived CDR1 and CDR2 are SGHDN and FVKESK.

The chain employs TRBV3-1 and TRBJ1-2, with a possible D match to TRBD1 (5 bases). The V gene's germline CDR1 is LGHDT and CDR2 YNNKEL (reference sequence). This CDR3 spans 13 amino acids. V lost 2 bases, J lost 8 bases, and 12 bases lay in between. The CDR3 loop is CASSQSLGDGYTF. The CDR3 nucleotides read TGTGCCAGCAGCCAATCCCTCGGGGACGGCTACACCTTC.

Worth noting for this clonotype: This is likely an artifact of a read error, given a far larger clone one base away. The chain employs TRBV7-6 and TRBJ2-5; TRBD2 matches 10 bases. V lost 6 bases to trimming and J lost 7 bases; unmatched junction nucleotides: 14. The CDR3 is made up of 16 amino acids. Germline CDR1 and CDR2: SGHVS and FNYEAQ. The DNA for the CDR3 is TGTGCCAGCAGTCGGGGGAGCACTAGCGGGAAGGTGACCCAGTACTTC. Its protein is CASSRGSTSGKVTQYF.

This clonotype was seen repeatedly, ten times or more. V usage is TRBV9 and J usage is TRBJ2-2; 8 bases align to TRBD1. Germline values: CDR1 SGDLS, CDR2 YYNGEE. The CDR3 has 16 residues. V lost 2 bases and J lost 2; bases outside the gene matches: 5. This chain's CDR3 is CASSVEPGGNTGELFF. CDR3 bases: TGTGCCAGCAGCGTCGAACCAGGGGGCAACACCGGGGAGCTGTTTTTT.